The sequence of this T cell receptor (beta chain) was determined in a study of shared clonotypes between healthy human individuals. Whole-study context: A couple of women and a few men aged 18 to 49 served as donors. Notes on the study in general: The generation probabilities recorded for non-shared clonotypes fell below those of clonotypes shared by all four donors.

Concerning this clone: As yet, its antigen is unknown.

Trimming cost V 6 bases and J 5 bases, with 16 bases left between them. CDR1 is MNHEY, CDR2 SVGAGI, per germline. The CDR3 has 14 residues. The DNA input per sorted-subset replicate PCR was about 190 ng, corresponding to some 30,000 T cell genomes. TCRdb's copy holds only in-frame clones and misses some; the assay was immunoSEQ multiplex PCR. The sample consists of over 950,000 clones, roughly 80% of them appearing once. The clonotype originates from a man between 18 and 29 years old in good health. Some clones in this sample may be carry-over from other donors' samples. The V call is TRBV6-5, the J call TRBJ2-5; D could derive from TRBD1 or TRBD2 (7 bases each). Sequenced material: memory CD4+ T cells from PBMCs. Subset denoted: CD45RA-negative fraction. As DNA, the CDR3 is TGTGCCAGCAGACGGACTAGGGGGCAGGAGACCCAGTACTTC. Translated, it gives CASRRTRGQETQYF.